One and the same sample provided the 7 T cell receptor beta chains below, sequenced in a study of blood T cell repertoires in COVID-19. Profiling relied on immunoSEQ multiplex PCR, and the TCRdb table lists in-frame clones only, not all of them. Of approximately 230,000 clones listed, about nine tenths are singletons. The sample comprised peripheral blood. The receptors stem from a woman aged 25-40 years with COVID-19, enrolled during active disease.

V and J are TRBV28 and TRBJ1-5; possibly TRBD1 for D (5 bases). This CDR3 contains 16 residues. Deletions cut 7 bases from V and 0 bases from J, with 16 bases between. The germline CDR1 and CDR2 sequences are MDHEN and SYDVKM. DNA of the CDR3: TGTGCCAGCATGGCTGGCGGCAGGGATAGCAATCAGCCCCAGCATTTT. Protein sequence: CASMAGGRDSNQPQHF.

The chain couples TRBV10-3 to TRBJ2-5; 9 bases fit TRBD2. The CDR3 loop spans 16 amino acids. In germline, CDR1 is ENHRY, CDR2 SYGVKD. The V gene end was trimmed by 3 bases and the J gene end by 1 base; junction bases not matched to a gene: 6. This chain's CDR3 is CAISELERGAQETQYF. In DNA form, the CDR3 reads TGTGCCATCAGTGAACTTGAGCGGGGGGCCCAAGAGACCCAGTACTTC.

The V call is TRBV7-2, the J call TRBJ2-3, with 7 bases matching TRBD2. The trim removed 2 bases at V and 0 bases at J, leaving 2 bases unmatched. The CDR3 totals 15 residues. From germline, CDR1 is SGHTA and CDR2 FQGNSA. This CDR3 reads CASSLSGTSTDTQYF. CDR3 DNA: TGTGCCAGCAGCTTAAGCGGGACCAGCACAGATACGCAGTATTTT.

The chain is built from TRBV5-1 and TRBJ2-5; 13 nucleotides line up with TRBD2. The V gene end was trimmed by 3 bases and the J gene end by 4 bases; junction bases not matched to a gene: 6. CDR1 is SGHRS and CDR2 is YFSETQ in the germline V gene. The CDR3 has 16 amino acids. CDR3 amino acids: CASSSWTSGGLETQYF. The CDR3 DNA reads TGCGCCAGCAGCTCCTGGACTAGCGGGGGACTAGAGACCCAGTACTTC. Together with reference TRBV5-1 and TRBJ2-5, the CDR3 gives the full variable domain: KAGVTQTPRYLIKTRGQQVTLSCSPISGHRSVSWYQQTPGQGLQFLFEYFSETQRNKGNFPGRFSGRQFSNSRSEMNVSTLELGDSALYLCASSSWTSGGLETQYFGPGTRLLVL.

CDR3 amino acids: CASSYSGGPFYNEQFF. The CDR3 DNA reads TGTGCCAGCAGTTACTCGGGGGGGCCTTTCTACAATGAGCAGTTCTTC. The chain is built from TRBV6-5 and TRBJ2-1; D is possibly TRBD2 (7 bases). V lost 0 bases and J 3 bases, leaving 12 bases between the germline ends. From germline, CDR1 is MNHEY and CDR2 SVGAGI. This CDR3 spans 16 amino acids.

The CDR3 region has the DNA TGTGCCAGCAGTCCCCAGGGGGCGGCTAATGAAAAACTGTTTTTT. As protein: CASSPQGAANEKLFF. The chain recombines TRBV28 with TRBJ1-4, with 8 bases fitting TRBD1. The germline gives CDR1 MDHEN, CDR2 SYDVKM. J was trimmed by 3 bases and V by 5 bases; bases with no gene match: 5. The CDR3 extends over 15 amino acids.

The chain uses TRBV11-3 and TRBJ2-1; TRBD2 matches 9 bases. V shed 0 bases and J 0 bases; nucleotides not matched to a gene: 12. This CDR3 region has 20 residues. Germline CDR1 reads SGHNT; CDR2 reads YENEEA. The CDR3 DNA sequence: TGTGCCAGCAGCTTAGATCTTCGGCTAGCGGGGCCAAGCTCCTACAATGAGCAGTTCTTC. This codes for CASSLDLRLAGPSSYNEQFF. Drawing the rest from reference TRBV11-3 and TRBJ2-1, the complete variable domain is EAGVVQSPRYKIIEKKQPVAFWCNPISGHNTLYWYLQNLGQGPELLIRYENEEAVDDSQLPKDRFSAERLKGVDSTLKIQPAELGDSAVYLCASSLDLRLAGPSSYNEQFFGPGTRLTVL.